The 13 T cell receptor beta chains below come from one sample, sequenced in a study of T cell responses to AZD1222 COVID-19 vaccine. Sequenced by immunoSEQ multiplex PCR; TCRdb stores in-frame clones only, minus some. The table has under 200,000 clones, approximately 90% seen once. The source was peripheral blood, collected 28 days after the second AZD1222 dose. These TCRs come from an adult who received the AZD1222 COVID-19 vaccine.

V gene TRBV6-2 or TRBV6-3 combines with J gene TRBJ1-2, with a possible D match to TRBD1 (6 bases). V was trimmed by 2 bases and J by 13 bases, leaving 14 bases between them. From germline, CDR1 is MNHEY and CDR2 SVGEGT. This CDR3 has 12 amino acids. The CDR3 region is CASSYRDKEGTF. The CDR3 DNA follows: TGTGCCAGCAGTTACCGGGACAAGGAGGGCACCTTC.

V gene TRBV5-8 combines with J gene TRBJ1-1; D is unclear. Between the trimmed V and J ends, which lost 2 bases and 5 bases, there was a span of 7 bases. The CDR3 has 12 amino acids. Germline V gene lookup returns CDR1 SGHTS and CDR2 YDEGEE. The CDR3 sequence is CASSFRRTEAFF. As DNA, the CDR3 is TGTGCCAGCAGCTTTCGTCGGACTGAAGCTTTCTTT.

V gene TRBV5-1 combines with J gene TRBJ1-1, with D unclear. The CDR3 is 14 amino acids. Per germline, CDR1 SGHRS and CDR2 YFSETQ. Trimming pared 4 bases from V and 4 bases from J, leaving 14 bases between. The CDR3, as DNA: TGCGCCAGCAGCCAGGACTTGCTGCTCACTGAAGCTTTCTTT. Its protein product is CASSQDLLLTEAFF.

This clone came up once. CDR3 nucleotide sequence: TGCGCCAGTGGGGGAGGTAGCACAGATACGCAGTATTTT. It encodes CASGGGSTDTQYF. This rearrangement joins TRBV5-1 to TRBJ2-3; D is possibly TRBD2 (6 bases). Trimming stripped 8 bases from V and 0 bases from J, with 10 bases between. The CDR3 consists of 13 residues. Per germline, CDR1 SGHRS and CDR2 YFSETQ.

This chain uses TRBV19 with TRBJ2-3; TRBD1 aligns across 7 bases. The trim removed 3 bases at V and 3 bases at J, leaving 18 bases unmatched. Germline V CDR1 and CDR2: LNHDA, SQIVND (reference sequence). The CDR3 loop spans 19 amino acids. The CDR3 region has the DNA TGTGCCAGTAGTATGGGTCAGCTATTCTCGGCAGGGGGAACAGATACGCAGTATTTT. Amino acid sequence: CASSMGQLFSAGGTDTQYF.

The chain employs TRBV11-2 and TRBJ2-7, with 12 nucleotides matching TRBD2. In germline, CDR1 is SGHAT, CDR2 FQNNGV. The CDR3 covers 17 residues. V gave up 1 base and J gave up 5 bases; unmatched junction bases: 9. CDR3: CASSLVGLAGGHDEQYF. CDR3 coding DNA: TGTGCCAGCAGCTTAGTAGGGCTAGCGGGGGGGCACGACGAGCAGTACTTC. Based on the CDR3 plus reference TRBV11-2 and TRBJ2-7, the full variable domain is EAGVAQSPRYKIIEKRQSVAFWCNPISGHATLYWYQQILGQGPKLLIQFQNNGVVDDSQLPKDRFSAERLKGVDSTLKIQPAKLEDSAVYLCASSLVGLAGGHDEQYFGPGTRLTVT.

The chain has TRBV3-1 (or the pseudogene TRBV3-2) and TRBJ2-7; D ambiguous. Germline loops: CDR1 LGHDT, CDR2 YNNKEL (reference sequence). The CDR3 length is 12 residues. V was cut by 0 bases and J by 7 bases, with 7 bases left in between. CDR3 nucleotides: TGTGCCAGCAGCCAAGAATCGAGGGAGCAGTACTTC. It codes for CASSQESREQYF.

V usage is TRBV4-1 and J usage is TRBJ2-1; no firm D call. The CDR3 has 17 residues. V was clipped by 3 bases and J by 0 bases, with 15 bases between them. Germline lookup yields CDR1 MGHRA and CDR2 YSYEKL. The CDR3 reads CASSQRFGVSSYNEQFF. As DNA, the CDR3 is TGCGCCAGCAGCCAGAGATTTGGCGTGAGCTCCTACAATGAGCAGTTCTTC.

The V gene is TRBV5-6, the J gene TRBJ2-2, with TRBD2 matching 7 bases. The germline V gene has CDR1 SGHDT and CDR2 YYEEEE. Trimming cost V 4 bases and J 0 bases; bases outside gene matches: 0. The CDR3 covers 14 residues. The CDR3 DNA sequence: TGTGCCAGCAGCCGGGGGGCGAACACCGGGGAGCTGTTTTTT. As protein: CASSRGANTGELFF. The whole variable domain, remainder taken from reference TRBV5-6 and TRBJ2-2, is DAGVTQSPTHLIKTRGQQVTLRCSPKSGHDTVSWYQQALGQGPQFIFQYYEEEERQRGNFPDRFSGHQFPNYSSELNVNALLLGDSALYLCASSRGANTGELFFGEGSRLTVL.

The gene calls are TRBV5-4 and TRBJ1-6, with 7 positions matching TRBD1. This CDR3 comprises 16 residues. With 2 bases clipped from V and 14 bases from J, the junction kept 16 bases outside the gene matches. Germline V lookup: CDR1 SGHNT, CDR2 YYREEE (reference sequence). For the CDR3, the DNA is TGTGCCAGCAGCTTTGTTTTTCCGGAACAGGGGAGATCCCTCCACTTT. Amino acids: CASSFVFPEQGRSLHF.

This chain uses TRBV28 with TRBJ2-1, with D perhaps matching TRBD1 (6 bases). The V and J ends lost 7 bases and 8 bases respectively, with 12 bases between them. The CDR3 is 12 residues long. Looked up from germline, CDR1 is MDHEN and CDR2 is SYDVKM. For the CDR3, the DNA is TGTGCCAGCAACGTCCAGGGGTATGAGCAGTTCTTC. Translated: CASNVQGYEQFF.

V and J are TRBV29-1 and TRBJ2-6, with D maybe TRBD2 (6 bases). This CDR3 spans 15 amino acids. Looked up from germline, CDR1 is SQVTM and CDR2 is ANQGSEA. CDR3 bases: TGCAGTGTCCCCGATCGGGACTCCGGGGCCAACGTCCTGACTTTC. This sequence encodes CSVPDRDSGANVLTF. Full variable domain (outside the CDR3, taken from reference TRBV29-1 and TRBJ2-6): SAVISQKPSRDICQRGTSLTIQCQVDSQVTMMFWYRQQPGQSLTLIATANQGSEATYESGFVIDKFPISRPNLTFSTLTVSNMSPEDSSIYLCSVPDRDSGANVLTFGAGSRLTVL.

V usage is TRBV7-2 and J usage is TRBJ2-5; 7 bases line up with TRBD2. Trimming removed 5 bases from V and 1 base from J; junction bases left unmatched: 10. The CDR3 spans 16 residues. Germline V lookup: CDR1 SGHTA, CDR2 FQGNSA. This CDR3 is CASSPSGGGVQETQYF. DNA for the CDR3: TGTGCCAGCAGCCCCTCGGGGGGAGGGGTCCAAGAGACCCAGTACTTC. Drawing the rest from reference TRBV7-2 and TRBJ2-5, the complete variable domain is GAGVSQSPSNKVTEKGKDVELRCDPISGHTALYWYRQSLGQGLEFLIYFQGNSAPDKSGLPSDRFSAERTGGSVSTLTIQRTQQEDSAVYLCASSPSGGGVQETQYFGPGTRLLVL.